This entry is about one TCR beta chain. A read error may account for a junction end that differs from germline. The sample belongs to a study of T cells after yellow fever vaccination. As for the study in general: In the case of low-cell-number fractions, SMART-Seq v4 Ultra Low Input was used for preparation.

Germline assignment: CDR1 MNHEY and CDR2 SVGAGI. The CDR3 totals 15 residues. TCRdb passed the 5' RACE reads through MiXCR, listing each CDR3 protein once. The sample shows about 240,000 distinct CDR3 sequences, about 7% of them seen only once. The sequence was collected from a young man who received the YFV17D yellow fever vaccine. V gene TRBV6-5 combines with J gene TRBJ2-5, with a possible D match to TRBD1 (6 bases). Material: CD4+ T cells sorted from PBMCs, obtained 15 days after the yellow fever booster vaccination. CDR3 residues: CSSSFLGQNVETQYF. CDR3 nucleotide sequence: TGTTCCAGCAGTTTCCTCGGACAGAATGTAGAGACCCAGTACTTC.